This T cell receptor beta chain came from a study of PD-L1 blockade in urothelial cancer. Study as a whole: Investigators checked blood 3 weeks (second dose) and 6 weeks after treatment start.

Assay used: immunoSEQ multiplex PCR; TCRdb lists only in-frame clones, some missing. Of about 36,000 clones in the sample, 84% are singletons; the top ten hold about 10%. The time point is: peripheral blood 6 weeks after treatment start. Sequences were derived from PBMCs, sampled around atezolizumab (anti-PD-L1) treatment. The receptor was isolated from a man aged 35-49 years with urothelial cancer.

CDR3: CASSQDITGGTDTQYF. The CDR3 bases are TGCGCCAGCAGCCAAGATATAACGGGAGGCACAGATACGCAGTATTTT. This sequence joins TRBV4-3 and TRBJ2-3, with D maybe TRBD2 (6 bases). The CDR3 is made up of 16 amino acids. The ends were cut back, 0 bases at V and 1 base at J, with 11 bases in the middle. The V gene's germline CDR1 is LGHNA and CDR2 YSLEER.